This TCR beta chain was sequenced in a study of identical twins. The study's findings and limits: Compared with models, monozygotic twins showed more out-of-frame TCR alpha sharing. Excess low generation probability was seen in twin-shared out-of-frame alpha sequences.

This clonotype was seen ten or more times. What it recognizes is unknown. Germline V gene lookup returns CDR1 SQVTM and CDR2 ANQGSEA. The CDR3 sequence is 12 residues long. Between the trimmed V and J ends, which lost 6 bases and 2 bases, there was a span of 8 bases. Template switching supplied a universal primer site; unique molecular identifiers were carried on the cDNA. MiXCR, run by TCRdb on the 5' RACE reads, gives a single entry per CDR3 protein. The table has 1.5 million to 2 million distinct CDR3 sequences, roughly a third seen once. The TCR sequence derives from a newborn girl in good health. The V and J genes are TRBV29-1 and TRBJ2-1; D call uncertain. Sequencing was done on a sample of cord blood. CDR3 DNA: TGCAGCGTGATAAAAGCCTACAATGAGCAGTTCTTC. Residues: CSVIKAYNEQFF.